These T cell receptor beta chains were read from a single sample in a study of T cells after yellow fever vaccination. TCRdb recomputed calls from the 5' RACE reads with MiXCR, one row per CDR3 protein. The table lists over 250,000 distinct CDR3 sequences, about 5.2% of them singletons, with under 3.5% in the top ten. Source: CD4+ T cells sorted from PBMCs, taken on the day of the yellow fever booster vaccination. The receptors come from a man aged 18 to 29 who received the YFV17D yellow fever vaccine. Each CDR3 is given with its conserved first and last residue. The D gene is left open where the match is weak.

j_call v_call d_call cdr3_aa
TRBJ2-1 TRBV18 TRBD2 CASSSGLAGLWVHNEQFF
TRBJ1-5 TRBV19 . CASSIGTGTKSQPQHF
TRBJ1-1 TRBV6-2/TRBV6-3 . CASSPEGPVTEAFF
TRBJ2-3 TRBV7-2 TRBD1 CASSSRLPGQGSTDTQYF
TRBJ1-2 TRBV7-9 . CASSFGGPAYGYTF
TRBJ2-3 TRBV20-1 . CSASPTNVDTQYF
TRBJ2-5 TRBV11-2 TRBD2 CASSPGTSGGLQETQYF
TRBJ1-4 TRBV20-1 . CSARAGGAGAEKLFF
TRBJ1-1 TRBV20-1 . CSARGQWNTEAFF
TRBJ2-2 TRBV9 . CASSVEGPPNTGELFF
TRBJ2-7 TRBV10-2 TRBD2 CASSSGGASKYEQYF
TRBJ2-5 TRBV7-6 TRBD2 CASSSQKHPGLGQETQYF
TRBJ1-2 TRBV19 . CASRGGTYGYTF
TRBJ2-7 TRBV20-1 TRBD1 CSARGSDRVYF
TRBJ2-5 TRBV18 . CASSPADQETQYF
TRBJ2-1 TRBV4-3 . CASSPPDSYNEQFF
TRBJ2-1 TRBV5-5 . CASSTAGSGYNEQFF
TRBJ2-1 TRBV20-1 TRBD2 CSARDPRLAGAWDEQFF
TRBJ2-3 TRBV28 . CATHSSPDTQYF
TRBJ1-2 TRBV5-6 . CASSLARALKPYGYTF
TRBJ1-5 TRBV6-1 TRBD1 CASSPLKRQGRQPQHF
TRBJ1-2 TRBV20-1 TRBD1 CSARTGAYGYTF
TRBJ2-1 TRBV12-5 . CASGRSVSSYNEQFF
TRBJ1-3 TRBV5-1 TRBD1 CASTLQGTPGSGNTIYF
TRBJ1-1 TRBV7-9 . CASSPIGQKNTEAFF
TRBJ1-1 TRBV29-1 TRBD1 CSASINRGNTEAFF
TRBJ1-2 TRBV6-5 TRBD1 CASSYQGANYGYTF
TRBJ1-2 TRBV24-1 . CATSDGDNYGYTF
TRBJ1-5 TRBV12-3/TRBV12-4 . CASSLGIASQHF
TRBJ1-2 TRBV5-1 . CASSLTTGHYGGYTF
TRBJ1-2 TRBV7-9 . CASSLSVAANGYTF
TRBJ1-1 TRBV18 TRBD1 CASSPRTGPNTEAFF
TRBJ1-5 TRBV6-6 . CASSYGADQPQHF
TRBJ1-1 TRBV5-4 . CASSSGTWDLPEAFF
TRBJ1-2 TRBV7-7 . CASSFETTHGYTF
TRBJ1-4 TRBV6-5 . CASGPDLINEKLFF
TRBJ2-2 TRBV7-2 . CASSYYTGELFF
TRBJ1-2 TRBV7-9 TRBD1 CASSLGPGTGIYRYTF
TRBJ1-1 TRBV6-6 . CASSFKGGFGTEAFF
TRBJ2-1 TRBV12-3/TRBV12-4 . CASSSRTDLYNEQFF
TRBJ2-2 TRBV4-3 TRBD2 CASSQEATSVNTGELFF
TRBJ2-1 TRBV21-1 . CASSKGETRQFF
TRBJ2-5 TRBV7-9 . CASSAKREKETQYF
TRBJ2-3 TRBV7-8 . CASSANLWGKTDTQYF
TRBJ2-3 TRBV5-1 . CASSLEGTVADTQYF
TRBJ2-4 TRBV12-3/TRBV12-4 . CASTPQTRGIQYF
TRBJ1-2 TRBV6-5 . CASSYQGWDGYTF
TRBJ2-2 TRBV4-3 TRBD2 CASSQDPGLEAGELFF
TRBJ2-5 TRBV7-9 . CASSLHLGGPGETQYF
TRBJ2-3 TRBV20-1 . CSAADSSSTDTQYF
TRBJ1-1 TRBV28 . CASSPPTGLGTEAFF